These T cell receptor beta chains were read from a single sample in a study of blood T cell repertoires in COVID-19. Libraries were prepared by immunoSEQ multiplex PCR; TCRdb keeps only in-frame clonotypes and omits some of them. The sample yields 250,000 to 300,000 clones, over 75% seen once. Sequenced material: PBMCs or T cells enriched from blood (not recorded which). The source is a woman aged 45-59 years who had recovered from COVID-19. Each CDR3 is given with its conserved first and last residue. D genes are given only for firm matches. Clone sizes are given selectively: once, few, many, or a class where the clone is expanded.

J: TRBJ2-7
D: -
V: TRBV19
size: -
CDR3: CASSNPGDRNEQYF
DNA: TGTGCCAGTAGTAACCCAGGGGATCGGAACGAGCAGTACTTC

J: TRBJ1-5
D: -
V: TRBV19
size: few
CDR3: CASSIAGTRGNQPQHF
DNA: TGTGCCAGTAGTATAGCTGGGACAAGGGGCAATCAGCCCCAGCATTTT

J: TRBJ2-7
D: -
V: TRBV28
size: once
CDR3: CATLAQGQTYEQYF
DNA: TGTGCCACACTCGCACAGGGCCAAACCTACGAGCAGTACTTC

J: TRBJ1-5
D: -
V: TRBV10-2
size: -
CDR3: CASSQIALGHPQPQHF
DNA: TGCGCCAGCAGTCAGATCGCTTTGGGACACCCACAGCCCCAGCATTTT

J: TRBJ1-6
D: TRBD1
V: TRBV3-1/TRBV3-2
size: -
CDR3: CASSQAARGSPLHF
DNA: TGTGCCAGCAGCCAAGCGGCCAGGGGGTCACCCCTCCACTTT

J: TRBJ1-2
D: -
V: TRBV15
size: -
CDR3: CATSRTTGSGYTF
DNA: TGTGCCACCAGCAGAACCACAGGGTCTGGCTACACCTTC

J: TRBJ2-7
D: -
V: TRBV6-5
size: -
CDR3: CASSHMNSEQYF
DNA: TGTGCCAGCAGCCATATGAACAGCGAGCAGTACTTC

J: TRBJ1-2
D: TRBD1
V: TRBV27
size: -
CDR3: CASSSQGAYGYTF
DNA: TGTGCCAGCAGTTCCCAGGGGGCTTATGGCTACACCTTC

J: TRBJ1-2
D: -
V: TRBV6-5
size: -
CDR3: CASRTGGRWIGGYTF
DNA: TGTGCCAGCAGGACGGGGGGGCGCTGGATTGGTGGCTACACCTTC

J: TRBJ2-7
D: -
V: TRBV28
size: -
CDR3: CASTTTGDSYEQYF
DNA: TGTGCCAGCACTACCACCGGGGATTCCTACGAGCAGTACTTC

J: TRBJ2-1
D: TRBD1
V: TRBV9
size: -
CDR3: CASSLGDSSYNEQFF
DNA: TGTGCCAGCAGCCTAGGGGACAGCTCCTACAATGAGCAGTTCTTC

J: TRBJ2-3
D: -
V: TRBV7-9
size: -
CDR3: CASSLISPGDTQYF
DNA: TGTGCCAGCAGCTTAATTTCGCCAGGGGATACGCAGTATTTT

J: TRBJ2-5
D: -
V: TRBV10-3
size: -
CDR3: CAISPPGLGEGETQYF
DNA: TGTGCCATCAGTCCTCCTGGGCTAGGGGAAGGGGAGACCCAGTACTTC

J: TRBJ2-1
D: TRBD2
V: TRBV6-5
size: -
CDR3: CASRAGFEQFF
DNA: TGTGCCAGCAGAGCGGGGTTTGAGCAGTTCTTC

J: TRBJ1-2
D: -
V: TRBV27
size: -
CDR3: CASSSLWQGHYGYTF
DNA: TGTGCCAGCAGTTCACTCTGGCAGGGGCACTATGGCTACACCTTC

J: TRBJ2-3
D: TRBD1
V: TRBV19
size: -
CDR3: CASTPMTGKNTDTQYF
DNA: TGTGCCAGTACCCCAATGACAGGGAAGAACACAGATACGCAGTATTTT

J: TRBJ1-1
D: -
V: TRBV29-1
size: once
CDR3: CSVEGGRGSTEAFF
DNA: TGCAGCGTTGAAGGAGGCAGGGGCAGCACTGAAGCTTTCTTT

J: TRBJ1-6
D: -
V: TRBV13
size: -
CDR3: CASTRLGQQNSPLHF
DNA: TGTGCCAGCACCCGACTGGGGCAGCAAAATTCACCCCTCCACTTT

J: TRBJ2-5
D: TRBD2
V: TRBV9
size: -
CDR3: CASSSRAGEETQYF
DNA: TGTGCCAGCAGCTCCCGAGCGGGAGAAGAGACCCAGTACTTC

J: TRBJ2-7
D: TRBD2
V: TRBV7-9
size: -
CDR3: CASSASGHTYEQYF
DNA: TGTGCCAGCAGCGCTAGCGGACACACCTACGAGCAGTACTTC

J: TRBJ2-2
D: TRBD2
V: TRBV11-2
size: -
CDR3: CASSPLAGVGLTGELFF
DNA: TGTGCCAGCAGCCCACTAGCGGGAGTTGGTTTAACCGGGGAGCTGTTTTTT

J: TRBJ1-2
D: -
V: TRBV28
size: -
CDR3: CASRGGSEYGYTF
DNA: TGTGCCAGCAGGGGGGGGAGTGAATATGGCTACACCTTC

J: TRBJ2-1
D: TRBD2
V: TRBV10-3
size: -
CDR3: CAISESSGTSYNEQFF
DNA: TGTGCCATCAGTGAGTCTAGCGGGACCTCCTACAATGAGCAGTTCTTC

J: TRBJ1-4
D: -
V: TRBV2
size: many
CDR3: CASSYNEKLFF
DNA: TGTGCCAGCAGTTATAATGAAAAACTGTTTTTT

J: TRBJ1-5
D: -
V: TRBV19
size: few
CDR3: CASSPTVSNQPQHF
DNA: TGTGCCAGTAGTCCGACAGTTAGCAATCAGCCCCAGCATTTT

J: TRBJ2-2
D: -
V: TRBV12-3/TRBV12-4
size: -
CDR3: CASSVQDTGELFF
DNA: TGTGCCAGCAGCGTACAGGACACCGGGGAGCTGTTTTTT

J: TRBJ2-1
D: -
V: TRBV3-1/TRBV3-2
size: -
CDR3: CASSHTPEGEQFF
DNA: TGTGCCAGCAGCCACACACCGGAGGGGGAGCAGTTCTTC

J: TRBJ2-1
D: -
V: TRBV27
size: -
CDR3: CASRFGGYNEQFF
DNA: TGTGCCAGCAGGTTCGGAGGGTACAATGAGCAGTTCTTC

J: TRBJ1-1
D: -
V: TRBV2
size: -
CDR3: CASSGDSTMAEAFF
DNA: TGTGCCAGCAGTGGAGACAGTACGATGGCCGAAGCTTTCTTT

J: TRBJ1-1
D: -
V: TRBV25-1
size: -
CDR3: CASSDLREGNTEAFF
DNA: TGTGCCAGCAGTGATCTAAGAGAGGGGAACACTGAAGCTTTCTTT

J: TRBJ1-2
D: -
V: TRBV5-1
size: -
CDR3: CASGAGDANYGYTF
DNA: TGCGCCAGCGGAGCAGGGGATGCTAACTATGGCTACACCTTC

J: TRBJ1-1
D: TRBD1
V: TRBV2
size: once
CDR3: CASTDTTGGSLNTEAFF
DNA: TGTGCCAGCACCGACACGACAGGGGGCTCCCTGAACACTGAAGCTTTCTTT

J: TRBJ2-3
D: -
V: TRBV6-5
size: -
CDR3: CASSYSGRSTDTQYF
DNA: TGTGCCAGCAGTTACTCGGGCAGATCCACAGATACGCAGTATTTT

J: TRBJ1-5
D: TRBD1
V: TRBV6-5
size: -
CDR3: CASSSTGGTQPQHF
DNA: TGTGCCAGCAGTTCTACAGGGGGCACTCAGCCCCAGCATTTT

J: TRBJ1-4
D: TRBD1
V: TRBV3-1/TRBV3-2
size: -
CDR3: CASSQPRSTGTGREKLFF
DNA: TGTGCCAGCAGCCAACCCCGCAGCACCGGGACAGGGAGGGAAAAACTGTTTTTT

J: TRBJ2-7
D: TRBD2
V: TRBV7-9
size: -
CDR3: CASSPSGSEEQYF
DNA: TGTGCCAGCAGCCCTAGCGGGAGTGAAGAGCAGTACTTC

J: TRBJ1-3
D: TRBD1
V: TRBV6-1
size: -
CDR3: CASSVRQGTFSGNTIYF
DNA: TGTGCCAGCAGTGTGAGACAGGGGACCTTCTCTGGAAACACCATATATTTT

J: TRBJ1-2
D: -
V: TRBV3-1/TRBV3-2
size: -
CDR3: CASSFAGADYGYTF
DNA: TGTGCCAGCAGCTTCGCGGGGGCGGACTATGGCTACACCTTC

J: TRBJ1-2
D: -
V: TRBV5-6
size: -
CDR3: CASSPGSTPGYTF
DNA: TGTGCCAGCAGCCCCGGGTCTACCCCTGGCTACACCTTC

J: TRBJ2-5
D: TRBD1
V: TRBV18
size: -
CDR3: CASSPIGQESAQYF
DNA: TGTGCCAGCTCACCAATTGGACAGGAAAGCGCCCAGTACTTC

J: TRBJ1-5
D: -
V: TRBV11-2
size: many
CDR3: CASSPFLLNQPQHF
DNA: TGTGCCAGCAGCCCATTCCTATTAAATCAGCCCCAGCATTTT

J: TRBJ2-3
D: TRBD2
V: TRBV5-4
size: -
CDR3: CASSFRLAGDTQYF
DNA: TGTGCCAGCAGCTTTCGACTAGCGGGAGATACGCAGTATTTT

J: TRBJ1-2
D: -
V: TRBV28
size: -
CDR3: CASSLRGVYGYTF
DNA: TGTGCCAGCAGTCTCCGGGGGGTATATGGCTACACCTTC

J: TRBJ2-7
D: -
V: TRBV6-5
size: -
CDR3: CAIGRQVGSYEQYF
DNA: TGTGCCATCGGTAGGCAGGTAGGCTCCTACGAGCAGTACTTC

J: TRBJ1-2
D: TRBD1
V: TRBV19
size: -
CDR3: CASSVADRGAGREYGYTF
DNA: TGTGCCAGTAGTGTGGCGGACAGGGGCGCCGGGCGAGAATATGGCTACACCTTC

J: TRBJ2-3
D: -
V: TRBV7-2
size: -
CDR3: CASKATRAMFTDTQYF
DNA: TGTGCCAGCAAGGCTACGAGGGCCATGTTTACAGATACGCAGTATTTT

J: TRBJ1-1
D: -
V: TRBV20-1
size: -
CDR3: CSAVRDTEAFF
DNA: TGCAGTGCCGTACGAGACACTGAAGCTTTCTTT

J: TRBJ1-6
D: -
V: TRBV5-1
size: few
CDR3: CASSLEDAGASNSPLHF
DNA: TGCGCCAGCAGCTTGGAAGATGCGGGGGCATCTAATTCACCCCTCCACTTT

J: TRBJ2-5
D: TRBD2
V: TRBV3-1/TRBV3-2
size: -
CDR3: CASSQLPSGRAQETQYF
DNA: TGTGCCAGCAGCCAACTCCCTAGCGGGAGGGCACAAGAGACCCAGTACTTC

J: TRBJ2-5
D: -
V: TRBV5-1
size: -
CDR3: CASSLVGGRAETQYF
DNA: TGCGCCAGCAGCTTGGTTGGGGGGAGAGCGGAGACCCAGTACTTC

J: TRBJ2-1
D: TRBD2
V: TRBV5-1
size: -
CDR3: CASSTLAGEGLF
DNA: TGCGCCAGCAGCACCCTAGCGGGAGAGGGCCTCTTC

J: TRBJ2-6
D: TRBD1
V: TRBV2
size: -
CDR3: CASKKGQGGPGANVLTF
DNA: TGTGCCAGCAAAAAAGGACAGGGGGGGCCCGGGGCCAACGTCCTGACTTTC